Presented here are 11 T cell receptor beta chains from one specimen sequenced in a study of cytomegalovirus exposure and HLA in healthy donors. PCR primers comprised 60 Vbeta and 13 Jbeta primers. Method: immunoSEQ multiplex PCR; TCRdb's copy keeps in-frame clones and lacks some. The table lists 150,000 or so clones, approximately 80% of them singletons. Sequenced: PBMCs. These receptors were taken from a woman aged 35 to 49 in good health and CMV-seropositive.

The rearrangement joins TRBV6-6 to TRBJ1-1; D remains ambiguous. CDR1 and CDR2 from the germline V gene are MNHNY and SVGAGI (reference sequence). V was trimmed by 7 bases and J by 0 bases, leaving 9 bases between them. This CDR3 has 13 amino acids. The CDR3 region has the DNA TGTGCCAGCATCCAGTACCTGAACACTGAAGCTTTCTTT. This codes for CASIQYLNTEAFF.

This sequence joins TRBV30 and TRBJ2-3; 9 bases match TRBD1. This CDR3 has 17 amino acids. The V gene end was trimmed by 2 bases and the J gene end by 2 bases; junction bases not matched to a gene: 11. The germline V gene encodes CDR1 GTSNPN and CDR2 SVGIG (reference sequence). The DNA of the CDR3 is TGTGCCTGGAGTTCCGGGACAGGGCTTGGGGCCACAGATACGCAGTATTTT. It specifies CAWSSGTGLGATDTQYF.

The chain links TRBV4-1 to TRBJ2-1; the D is unclear. This CDR3 comprises 12 residues. Germline V gene lookup returns CDR1 MGHRA and CDR2 YSYEKL. Trimming removed 2 bases at V and 8 bases at J, with 7 bases between. The CDR3 region has the DNA TGCGCCAGCAGCCAATTACTCCATGAGCAGTTCTTC. Amino acid sequence: CASSQLLHEQFF.

The rearrangement uses TRBV6-5 and TRBJ1-4; 10 nucleotides match TRBD1. Germline loops: CDR1 MNHEY, CDR2 SVGAGI. V gave up 6 bases and J gave up 8 bases; unmatched junction bases: 6. The CDR3 has 14 residues. The CDR3 bases are TGTGCCAGCAGACGGGACAGGGGATGGGAAAAACTGTTTTTT. Its protein product is CASRRDRGWEKLFF.

The chain recombines TRBV9 with TRBJ2-3; D gene ambiguous. This CDR3 has 15 amino acids. The germline V and J ends were trimmed by 0 bases and 1 base, with 9 bases remaining between them. CDR1 is SGDLS, CDR2 YYNGEE, per germline. CDR3 sequence (DNA): TGTGCCAGCAGCGTAGCTAGATACGGCACAGATACGCAGTATTTT. This gives the protein CASSVARYGTDTQYF.

The V and J genes are TRBV5-1 and TRBJ2-7, with TRBD1 matching 10 bases. Trimming took 2 bases from V and 0 from J; bases not matched to a gene: 8. The CDR3 runs 17 residues. CDR1 and CDR2 (germline): SGHRS, YFSETQ. CDR3 sequence (DNA): TGCGCCAGCAGCTTAGCCCGCTGGGACAGGGGCTCCTACGAGCAGTACTTC. It translates to CASSLARWDRGSYEQYF.

The rearrangement uses TRBV11-3 and TRBJ2-3; TRBD2 matches at 9 bases. J gave up 4 bases and V 2 bases, and 7 bases lay outside the gene matches. This CDR3 region has 16 residues. Germline V lookup: CDR1 SGHNT, CDR2 YENEEA. DNA of the CDR3: TGTGCCAGCAGCTTAAGAAAACTAGCGGGTGCAGATACGCAGTATTTT. It specifies CASSLRKLAGADTQYF.

The chain links TRBV5-5 to TRBJ2-5; 12 bases map to TRBD2. Germline CDR1 and CDR2: SGHKS and YYEKEE (reference sequence). V shed 0 bases and J 3 bases; nucleotides not matched to a gene: 3. This CDR3 region has 16 residues. The CDR3 DNA sequence: TGTGCCAGCAGCTTGGCGGCTAGCGGGAGGGAAGAGACCCAGTACTTC. Residues: CASSLAASGREETQYF.

This clone was seen just once. V and J are TRBV5-1 and TRBJ2-7; a weak D match, TRBD1 (5 bases). The germline V gene encodes CDR1 SGHRS and CDR2 YFSETQ. V was trimmed by 4 bases and J by 1 base, leaving 12 bases between them. This CDR3 comprises 14 residues. The CDR3 DNA reads as TGCGCCAGCAGCAGGGAAGGGGTTTCCTACGAGCAGTACTTC. Residues: CASSREGVSYEQYF.

The CDR3 DNA is TGCGCCAGCAGCTTGGTGAGCTCGAGCTCCTACAATGAGCAGTTCTTC. It translates to CASSLVSSSSYNEQFF. The chain joins TRBV5-1 to TRBJ2-1; D call uncertain. CDR3 size: 16 residues. The germline V gene has CDR1 SGHRS and CDR2 YFSETQ. Between the trimmed V and J ends, which lost 0 bases and 0 bases, there was a span of 10 bases. Combining the CDR3 with reference TRBV5-1 and TRBJ2-1 gives the whole variable domain KAGVTQTPRYLIKTRGQQVTLSCSPISGHRSVSWYQQTPGQGLQFLFEYFSETQRNKGNFPGRFSGRQFSNSRSEMNVSTLELGDSALYLCASSLVSSSSYNEQFFGPGTRLTVL.

This chain joins TRBV28 and TRBJ1-2; D unclear. The CDR3 spans 11 residues. The germline gives CDR1 MDHEN, CDR2 SYDVKM. V lost 6 bases and J 2 bases, leaving 4 bases between the germline ends. In DNA form, the CDR3 reads TGTGCCAGCAGGCTAAACTATGGCTACACCTTC. Translating gives CASRLNYGYTF.